What follows is one T cell receptor (beta chain) and its context. The target antigen is unknown. The data are from a study of graft-versus-host responses after intestinal transplantation. Across the study: All of the recipients had induction that used anti-thymocyte globulin, then tacrolimus and steroids for about 3 years. Whole-study findings and limits: Graft-donor T cell macrochimerism in patients accompanied high graft-versus-host to host-versus-graft clonal ratios in allografts.

Using immunoSEQ multiplex PCR, the repertoire was profiled, and TCRdb retains in-frame clones only, with some absent. The sample shows over 85,000 clones, 90% to 95% of them seen only once. Germline V gene sequence: CDR1 MNHEY, CDR2 SMNVEV (reference sequence). The J segment lost 4 bases and the V segment lost 8 bases, leaving 5 bases of the junction unmatched. This CDR3 is 14 amino acids long. This receptor was taken from a human donor who received an intestinal transplant. The specimen comprised unstimulated CD8+ T cells sorted from spleen or lymph node cells, sampled before intestinal transplant. This rearrangement joins TRBV27 to TRBJ1-5; 10 bases are shared with TRBD1. CDR3 in amino acids: CASGWTGGNQPQHF. The CDR3 nucleotides are TGTGCCAGCGGCTGGACAGGGGGTAATCAGCCCCAGCATTTT.